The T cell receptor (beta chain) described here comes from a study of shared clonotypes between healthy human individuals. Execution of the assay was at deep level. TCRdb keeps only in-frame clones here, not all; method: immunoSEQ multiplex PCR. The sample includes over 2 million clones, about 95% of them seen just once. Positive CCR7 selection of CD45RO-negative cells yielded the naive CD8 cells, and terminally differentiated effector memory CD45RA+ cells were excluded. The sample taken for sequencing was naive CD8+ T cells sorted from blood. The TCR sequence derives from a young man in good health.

The DNA of the CDR3 is TGTGCCAGCAGCTTAGGCAGGGGGCGTCAGCCCCAGCATTTT. It translates to CASSLGRGRQPQHF. The V and J genes are TRBV7-2 and TRBJ1-5, with 8 bases aligning to TRBD1. Trimming removed 1 base from V and 6 bases from J; junction bases left unmatched: 2. CDR3 length: 14 residues. Germline V lookup: CDR1 SGHTA, CDR2 FQGNSA.